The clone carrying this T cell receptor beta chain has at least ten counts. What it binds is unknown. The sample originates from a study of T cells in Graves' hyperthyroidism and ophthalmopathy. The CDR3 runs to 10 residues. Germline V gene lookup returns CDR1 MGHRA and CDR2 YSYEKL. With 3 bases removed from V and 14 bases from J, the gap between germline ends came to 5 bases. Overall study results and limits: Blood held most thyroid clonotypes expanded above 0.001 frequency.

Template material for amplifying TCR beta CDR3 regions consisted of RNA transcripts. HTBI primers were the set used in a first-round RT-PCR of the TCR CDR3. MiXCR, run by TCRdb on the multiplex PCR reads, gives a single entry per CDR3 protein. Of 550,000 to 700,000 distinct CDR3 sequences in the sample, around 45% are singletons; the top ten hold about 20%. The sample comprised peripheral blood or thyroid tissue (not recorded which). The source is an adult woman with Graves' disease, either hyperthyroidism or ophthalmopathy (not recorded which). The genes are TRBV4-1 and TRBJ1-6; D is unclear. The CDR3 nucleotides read TGCGCCAGCAGCCATGTTACCCTCCACTTT. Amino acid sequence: CASSHVTLHF.